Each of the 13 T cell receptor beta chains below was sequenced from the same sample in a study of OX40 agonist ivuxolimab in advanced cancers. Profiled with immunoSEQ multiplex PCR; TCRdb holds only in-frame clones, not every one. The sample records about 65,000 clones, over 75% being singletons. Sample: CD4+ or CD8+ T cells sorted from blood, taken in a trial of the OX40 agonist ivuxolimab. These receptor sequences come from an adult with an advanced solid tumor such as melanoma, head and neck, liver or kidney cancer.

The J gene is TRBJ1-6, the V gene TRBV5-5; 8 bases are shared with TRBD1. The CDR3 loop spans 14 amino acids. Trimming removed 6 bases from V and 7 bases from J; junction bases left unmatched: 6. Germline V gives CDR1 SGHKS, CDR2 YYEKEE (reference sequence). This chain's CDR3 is CASNIDRGNSPLHF. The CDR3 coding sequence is TGTGCCAGCAACATTGACAGGGGCAATTCACCCCTCCACTTT.

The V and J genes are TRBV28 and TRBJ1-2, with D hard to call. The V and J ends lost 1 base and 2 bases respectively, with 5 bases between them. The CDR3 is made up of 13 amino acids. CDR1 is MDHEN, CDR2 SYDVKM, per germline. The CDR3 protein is CASSLLVNYGYTF. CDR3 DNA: TGTGCCAGCAGTTTATTGGTAAACTATGGCTACACCTTC.

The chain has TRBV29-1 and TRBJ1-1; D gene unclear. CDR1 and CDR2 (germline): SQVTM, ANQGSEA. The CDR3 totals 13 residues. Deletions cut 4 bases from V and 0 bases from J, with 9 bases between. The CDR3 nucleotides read TGCAGCGTTGGTTTCGGTTTGAACACTGAAGCTTTCTTT. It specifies CSVGFGLNTEAFF.

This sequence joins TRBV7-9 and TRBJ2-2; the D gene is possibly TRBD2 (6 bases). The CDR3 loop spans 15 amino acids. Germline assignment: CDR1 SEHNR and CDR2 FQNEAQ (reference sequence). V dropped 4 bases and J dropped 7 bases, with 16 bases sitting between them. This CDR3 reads CASSSGLGTIGELFF. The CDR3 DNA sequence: TGTGCCAGCAGCTCGGGACTGGGAACAATCGGGGAGCTGTTTTTT.

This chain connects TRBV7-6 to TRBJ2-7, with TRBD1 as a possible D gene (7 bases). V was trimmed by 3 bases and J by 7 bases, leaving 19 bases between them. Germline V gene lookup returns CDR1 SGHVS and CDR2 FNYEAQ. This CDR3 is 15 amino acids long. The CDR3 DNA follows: TGTGCCAGCAGCTTCCCGGCCAGGGGGGTTGGGGAGCAGTACTTC. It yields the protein CASSFPARGVGEQYF.

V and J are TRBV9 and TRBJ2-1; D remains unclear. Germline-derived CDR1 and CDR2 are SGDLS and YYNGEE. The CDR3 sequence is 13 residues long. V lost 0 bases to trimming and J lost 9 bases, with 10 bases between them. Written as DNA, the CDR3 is TGTGCCAGCAGCGTAGTTAGATACGGTGAGCAGTTCTTC. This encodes CASSVVRYGEQFF.

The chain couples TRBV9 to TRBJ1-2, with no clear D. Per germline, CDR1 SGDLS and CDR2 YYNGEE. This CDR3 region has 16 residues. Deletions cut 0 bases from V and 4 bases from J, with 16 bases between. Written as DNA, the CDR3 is TGTGCCAGCAGCGTAGTAATCGACACTCCTTCCTATGGCTACACCTTC. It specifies CASSVVIDTPSYGYTF. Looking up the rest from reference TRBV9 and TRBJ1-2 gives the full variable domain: DSGVTQTPKHLITATGQRVTLRCSPRSGDLSVYWYQQSLDQGLQFLIQYYNGEERAKGNILERFSAQQFPDLHSELNLSSLELGDSALYFCASSVVIDTPSYGYTFGSGTRLTVV.

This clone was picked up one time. CDR3 in amino acids: CASSFNRDQGTEAFF. Here the CDR3 DNA reads TGTGCCAGCAGCTTTAACAGGGATCAGGGCACTGAAGCTTTCTTT. The V gene is TRBV5-4, the J gene TRBJ1-1; tentatively, D is TRBD1 (6 bases). V was shortened by 2 bases and J by 4 bases, with 15 bases between the two germline ends. This CDR3 comprises 15 residues. Germline CDR1 SGHNT, CDR2 YYREEE (reference sequence).

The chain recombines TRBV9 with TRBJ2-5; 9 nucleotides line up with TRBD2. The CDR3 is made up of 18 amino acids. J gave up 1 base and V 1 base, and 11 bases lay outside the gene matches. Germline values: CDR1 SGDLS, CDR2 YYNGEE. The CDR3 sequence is CASSVMAGGPAPQETQYF. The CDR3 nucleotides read TGTGCCAGCAGCGTAATGGCGGGGGGGCCTGCTCCCCAAGAGACCCAGTACTTC.

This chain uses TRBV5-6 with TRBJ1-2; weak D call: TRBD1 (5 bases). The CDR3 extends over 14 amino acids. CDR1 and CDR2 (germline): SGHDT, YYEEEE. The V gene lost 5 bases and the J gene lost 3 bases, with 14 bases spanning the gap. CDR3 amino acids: CASSPTVKDYGYTF. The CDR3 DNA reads TGTGCCAGCAGTCCGACAGTAAAGGACTATGGCTACACCTTC.

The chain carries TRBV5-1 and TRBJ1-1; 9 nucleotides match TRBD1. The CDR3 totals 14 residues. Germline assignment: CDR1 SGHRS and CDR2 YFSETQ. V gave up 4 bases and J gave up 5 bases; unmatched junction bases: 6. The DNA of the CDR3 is TGCGCCAGCAGCCAGGGACAGGGCTGGACTGAAGCTTTCTTT. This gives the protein CASSQGQGWTEAFF.

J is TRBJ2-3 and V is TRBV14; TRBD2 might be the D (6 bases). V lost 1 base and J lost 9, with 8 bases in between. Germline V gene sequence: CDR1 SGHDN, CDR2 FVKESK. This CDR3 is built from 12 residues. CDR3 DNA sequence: TGTGCCAGCAGCCAAGCCCGGGGGACGCAGTATTTT. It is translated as CASSQARGTQYF. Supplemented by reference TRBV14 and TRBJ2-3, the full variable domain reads EAGVTQFPSHSVIEKGQTVTLRCDPISGHDNLYWYRRVMGKEIKFLLHFVKESKQDESGMPNNRFLAERTGGTYSTLKVQPAELEDSGVYFCASSQARGTQYFGPGTRLTVL.

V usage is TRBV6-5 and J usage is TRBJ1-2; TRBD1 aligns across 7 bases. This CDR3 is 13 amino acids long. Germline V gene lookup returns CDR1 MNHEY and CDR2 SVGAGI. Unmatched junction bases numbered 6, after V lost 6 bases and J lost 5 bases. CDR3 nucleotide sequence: TGTGCCAGCAGGATGACAGGGTTGTATGGCTACACCTTC. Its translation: CASRMTGLYGYTF.